The 24 T cell receptor beta chains below all came from one sample that was sequenced in a study of T cell responses to AZD1222 COVID-19 vaccine. Sequenced by immunoSEQ multiplex PCR; TCRdb stores in-frame clones only, minus some. Of 110,000 or so clones listed, more than 70% are singletons. The material was peripheral blood, obtained 28 days after the second AZD1222 dose. The receptors here all came from an adult who received the AZD1222 COVID-19 vaccine.

The count of this clone is one. The genes are TRBV25-1 and TRBJ2-1, with 10 positions matching TRBD1. With 5 bases clipped from V and 2 bases from J, the junction kept 3 bases outside the gene matches. Germline loops: CDR1 MGHDK, CDR2 SYGVNS. The CDR3 totals 15 residues. Here the CDR3 DNA reads TGTGCCAGCAGTCGAGACAGGGGGCCCTACAATGAGCAGTTCTTC. It translates to CASSRDRGPYNEQFF.

V gene TRBV7-9 combines with J gene TRBJ2-1; 7 nucleotides agree with TRBD1. This CDR3 region has 15 residues. Germline assignment: CDR1 SEHNR and CDR2 FQNEAQ (reference sequence). J gave up 4 bases and V 5 bases, and 8 bases lay outside the gene matches. This chain's CDR3 is CASSKTGNSYNEQFF. Written as DNA, the CDR3 is TGTGCCAGCAGCAAGACAGGGAATTCATACAATGAGCAGTTCTTC.

This sequence joins TRBV27 and TRBJ1-1; possibly TRBD1 for D (5 bases). Germline CDR1 reads MNHEY; CDR2 reads SMNVEV (reference sequence). Deletions cut 7 bases from V and 6 bases from J, with 15 bases between. The CDR3 consists of 13 residues. The chain's CDR3 is CASNTRGAAEAFF. The CDR3 DNA sequence: TGTGCCAGCAATACTCGGGGCGCCGCTGAAGCTTTCTTT.

The gene calls are TRBV5-6 and TRBJ1-2; no definite D call. V gave up 2 bases and J gave up 8 bases, with 7 bases separating them. CDR3 length: 11 residues. Germline assignment: CDR1 SGHDT and CDR2 YYEEEE. The CDR3 is CASSFSNGYTF. The DNA for the CDR3 is TGTGCCAGCAGCTTTAGTAACGGCTACACCTTC. The complete variable domain, with remaining parts taken from reference TRBV5-6 and TRBJ1-2, reads DAGVTQSPTHLIKTRGQQVTLRCSPKSGHDTVSWYQQALGQGPQFIFQYYEEEERQRGNFPDRFSGHQFPNYSSELNVNALLLGDSALYLCASSFSNGYTFGSGTRLTVV.

The sample holds a few counts of this clone. This sequence joins TRBV10-3 and TRBJ2-3; D unclear. Germline V gene sequence: CDR1 ENHRY, CDR2 SYGVKD. This CDR3 contains 14 residues. The V end lost 4 bases, the J end lost 2 bases, and 10 bases lay between the germline ends. Written as DNA, the CDR3 is TGTGCCATCAGTGGCGGCGGCCTCACAGATACGCAGTATTTT. Its translation is CAISGGGLTDTQYF.

V gene TRBV5-5 combines with J gene TRBJ2-2; possibly TRBD2 for D (6 bases). V was trimmed by 4 bases and J by 0 bases, leaving 16 bases between them. The V gene's germline CDR1 is SGHKS and CDR2 YYEKEE (reference sequence). The CDR3 is 17 amino acids. For the CDR3, the DNA is TGTGCCAGCAGCCCGCGAGGGGAGCGGGCGAACACCGGGGAGCTGTTTTTT. As protein: CASSPRGERANTGELFF.

The chain employs TRBV7-2 and TRBJ1-3; the match to TRBD1 covers 9 bases. The CDR3 consists of 16 residues. Germline assignment: CDR1 SGHTA and CDR2 FQGNSA. The V and J ends lost 0 bases and 8 bases, in that order; junction bases with no gene match: 8. The CDR3 loop is CASSLALGQGRDTIYF. Here the CDR3 DNA reads TGTGCCAGCAGCTTAGCTCTCGGACAGGGGAGGGACACCATATATTTT.

CDR3 coding DNA: TGTGCCAGCAGCTCCGCAGGGACCTACGAGCAGTACTTC. Translation gives CASSSAGTYEQYF. The J gene is TRBJ2-7, the V gene TRBV6-5, with a weak D call TRBD1 (5 bases). Trimming removed 6 bases at V and 2 bases at J, with 11 bases between. The CDR3 has 13 amino acids. Germline-derived CDR1 and CDR2 are MNHEY and SVGAGI.

The chain carries TRBV3-1 (or the pseudogene TRBV3-2) and TRBJ1-2; the D gene is possibly TRBD1 (5 bases). The CDR3 is 14 residues long. Trimming shortened V by 3 bases and J by 7 bases, and 15 bases separated the two germline ends. Per the germline V gene, CDR1 is LGHDT and CDR2 is YNNKEL (reference sequence). The CDR3 sequence is CASSQGRQGRGYTF. CDR3 nucleotides: TGTGCCAGCAGCCAGGGGCGGCAGGGTCGTGGCTACACCTTC.

The V and J genes are TRBV13 and TRBJ2-1, with a possible D match to TRBD1 (5 bases). The CDR3 has 15 residues. Trimming left V 5 bases short and J 4 bases short, with 15 bases between. The germline gives CDR1 PRHDT, CDR2 FYEKMQ (reference sequence). The CDR3 sequence is CASSNRQGNYNEQFF. As DNA, the CDR3 is TGTGCCAGCAGCAACCGTCAGGGCAATTACAATGAGCAGTTCTTC.

The chain combines TRBV4-2 with TRBJ2-6; D is perhaps TRBD2 (5 bases). The ends were cut back, 0 bases at V and 0 bases at J, with 6 bases in the middle. Germline V lookup: CDR1 LGHNA, CDR2 YNFKEQ. The CDR3 length is 16 residues. CDR3 coding DNA: TGTGCCAGCAGCCAAGATGGGAGCTCTGGGGCCAACGTCCTGACTTTC. Protein sequence: CASSQDGSSGANVLTF.

DNA for the CDR3: TGTGCCAGCAGCTTAGCGATTAGCACAGATACGCAGTATTTT. Amino acids: CASSLAISTDTQYF. J is TRBJ2-3 and V is TRBV7-8; no clear D gene. Trimming removed 0 bases at V and 0 bases at J, with 4 bases between. Germline V CDR1 and CDR2: SGHVS, FQNEAQ. CDR3 length equals 14 residues.

The chain employs TRBV18 and TRBJ1-1, with D uncertain. Per the germline V gene, CDR1 is KGHSH and CDR2 is LQKENI. The CDR3 sequence is 13 residues long. V was clipped by 2 bases and J by 5 bases, with 9 bases between them. CDR3: CASSPRVGTEAFF. Written as DNA, the CDR3 is TGTGCCAGCTCACCAAGGGTAGGGACTGAAGCTTTCTTT.

The gene calls are TRBV14 and TRBJ2-1, with 7 bases matching TRBD1. Unmatched junction bases numbered 15, after V lost 5 bases and J lost 8 bases. Per germline, CDR1 SGHDN and CDR2 FVKESK. The CDR3 loop spans 16 amino acids. The CDR3 sequence: CASSGGRQGIRDEQFF. Here the CDR3 DNA reads TGTGCCAGCAGCGGGGGTCGACAGGGCATTCGGGATGAGCAGTTCTTC. The full variable domain, completed using reference TRBV14 and TRBJ2-1, is EAGVTQFPSHSVIEKGQTVTLRCDPISGHDNLYWYRRVMGKEIKFLLHFVKESKQDESGMPNNRFLAERTGGTYSTLKVQPAELEDSGVYFCASSGGRQGIRDEQFFGPGTRLTVL.

The V call is TRBV7-9, the J call TRBJ1-2; D uncertain. The CDR3 is made up of 14 amino acids. V shed 5 bases and J shed 1 base, with 11 bases lying between them. Germline loops: CDR1 SEHNR, CDR2 FQNEAQ (reference sequence). DNA for the CDR3: TGTGCCAGCAGCCCATCGACAATTAACTATGGCTACACCTTC. It yields the protein CASSPSTINYGYTF.

The chain couples TRBV12-3 or TRBV12-4 to TRBJ1-5; no definite D call. V shed 6 bases and J shed 4 bases, with 10 bases lying between them. This CDR3 is built from 13 residues. CDR3 residues: CASSLRMNQPQHF. CDR3 sequence (DNA): TGTGCCAGCAGCCTCCGGATGAATCAGCCCCAGCATTTT.

A single count supports this clone. The chain recombines TRBV11-1 with TRBJ2-3, with a possible D match to TRBD1 (5 bases). With 7 bases removed from V and 1 base from J, the gap between germline ends came to 9 bases. The CDR3 length is 13 residues. Germline V gene lookup returns CDR1 SGHAT and CDR2 FQDESV (reference sequence). The CDR3 nucleotides are TGTGCCAGCAAATCGACAGGCACAGATACGCAGTATTTT. Residues: CASKSTGTDTQYF.

Only one count was recorded for this clone. The gene calls are TRBV7-3 and TRBJ2-5; D is tentatively TRBD1 or TRBD2 (5 bases each). This CDR3 has 14 amino acids. CDR1 and CDR2 (germline): SGHTA, FQGTGA. V lost 2 bases and J 1 base, leaving 8 bases between the germline ends. The CDR3 loop reads CASSLAGTQETQYF. CDR3 DNA: TGTGCCAGCAGCTTAGCCGGGACCCAAGAGACCCAGTACTTC.

V gene TRBV6-6 combines with J gene TRBJ1-1, with D tentatively TRBD1 (5 bases). The CDR3 extends over 14 amino acids. V was clipped by 7 bases and J by 6 bases, with 18 bases between them. Germline lookup yields CDR1 MNHNY and CDR2 SVGAGI (reference sequence). CDR3 DNA sequence: TGTGCCAGCACTACCTCCCCTCGGGGCGCTGAAGCTTTCTTT. The encoded protein is CASTTSPRGAEAFF.

The chain uses TRBV20-1 and TRBJ1-2; a weak D match, TRBD1 (5 bases). The V gene's germline CDR1 is DFQATT and CDR2 SNEGSKA (reference sequence). The V end lost 6 bases, the J end lost 4 bases, and 9 bases lay between the germline ends. The CDR3 extends over 11 amino acids. The CDR3, as DNA: TGCAGTGCGGGGGACGGCTATGGCTACACCTTC. This encodes CSAGDGYGYTF.

The chain joins TRBV19 to TRBJ2-6; D not certain. The germline V gene encodes CDR1 LNHDA and CDR2 SQIVND (reference sequence). CDR3 length equals 13 residues. V was clipped by 5 bases and J by 1 base, with 3 bases between them. CDR3 region: CASSWSGANVLTF. The CDR3 DNA follows: TGTGCCAGTAGTTGGTCTGGGGCCAACGTCCTGACTTTC.

The rearrangement links TRBV7-9 to TRBJ1-6; a weak D match, TRBD1 (6 bases). V lost 5 bases to trimming and J lost 7 bases, with 15 bases between them. Germline loops: CDR1 SEHNR, CDR2 FQNEAQ (reference sequence). This CDR3 contains 15 residues. The CDR3, as DNA: TGTGCCAGCAGCCCCTCGACAGGCAGGAATTCACCCCTCCACTTT. Protein product: CASSPSTGRNSPLHF.

The chain links TRBV18 to TRBJ1-3, with D hard to call. This CDR3 comprises 19 residues. CDR1 KGHSH and CDR2 LQKENI come from the germline V gene. V shed 0 bases and J shed 8 bases, with 26 bases lying between them. CDR3 bases: TGTGCCAGCTCACCACCCCAGGCGAGCGGGGTTATGTTGTCTGACACCATATATTTT. It codes for CASSPPQASGVMLSDTIYF.

This clone was recorded a few times. The V gene is TRBV5-4, the J gene TRBJ1-2, with a weak D call TRBD1 (5 bases). V was shortened by 5 bases and J by 6 bases, with 14 bases between the two germline ends. Looked up from germline, CDR1 is SGHNT and CDR2 is YYREEE (reference sequence). CDR3 length: 13 residues. CDR3 in DNA: TGTGCCAGCAGGACTGGGGGTCCGGATGGCTACACCTTC. Protein: CASRTGGPDGYTF.